The present entry profiles one TCR beta chain with its context. Its antigen remains unknown. Per the original data handling: Junction-only sequences produced by ImmunoSEQ had no quality scores, so filtering differed. Clones were read by immunoSEQ multiplex PCR, and TCRdb kept only the in-frame ones, dropping some. For V, J and clone size, that table is used; D and trimming come from the DNA. The sample records 2 million or so clones, about 95% being singletons. Trimming cost V 4 bases and J 4 bases, with 7 bases left between them. The CDR3 sequence is 13 residues long. The germline V gene has CDR1 MGHRA and CDR2 YSYEKL. These data come from a study of shared clonotypes between healthy human individuals. General observations from the study: Clonotypes which were not shared had lower generation probabilities than clonotypes that all four donors shared.

Naive CD8 isolation took CD45RO-negative cells positively selected for CCR7 and excluded terminally differentiated effector memory CD45RA+ cells. The sequenced material came from naive CD8+ T cells sorted from blood. This rearrangement joins TRBV4-1 to TRBJ2-2; possible D gene TRBD2, 5 bases. This TCR derives from a man between 18 and 35 years old in good health. The CDR3 sequence: CASSPGLTGELFF. In nucleotides, the CDR3 is TGCGCCAGCAGCCCTGGACTCACCGGGGAGCTGTTTTTT.